The clone carrying this T cell receptor (beta chain) was seen only a few times. The target antigen is unknown. This sample's time point: pre-sensitization, week 0. Specified treatment: therapeutic diphenylcyclopropenone sensitization with weekly scalp DPC. Extraction yielded total RNA from whole blood (unfractionated). Donation of samples came from alopecia patients who were 18 to 70 years old and suitable for DPC. The sample is drawn from a study of human T cells and chemical hapten exposure. Findings of the study overall: Because they had alopecia, donors may respond immunologically unlike healthy people.

Methods used by the authors: Counting gave a median of about 89,000 TCRs per sample, with values ranging from 23,224 to 690,600. TCRdb used MiXCR to reprocess the RACE reads, holding one entry per CDR3 protein. These V and J calls derive from TCRdb rather than the authors' analysis. The sample consists of approximately 50,000 distinct CDR3 sequences, 9.6% of them appearing once. Germline loops: CDR1 SEHNR, CDR2 FQNEAQ (reference sequence). This CDR3 region has 17 residues. The V gene lost 1 base and the J gene lost 7 bases, with 22 bases spanning the gap. The rearrangement links TRBV7-9 to TRBJ1-1; D is ambiguous. The sequence was obtained from a woman aged 25 to 39 with alopecia areata. Some clones in this sample may be carry-over from other donors' samples. The sample here was whole blood, taken in connection with sensitization to the hapten diphenylcyclopropenone (DPC). The CDR3 loop reads CASSLVGGGRSIVEAFF. In DNA, the CDR3 is TGTGCCAGCAGCTTAGTAGGCGGCGGAAGGTCGATTGTTGAAGCTTTCTTT.